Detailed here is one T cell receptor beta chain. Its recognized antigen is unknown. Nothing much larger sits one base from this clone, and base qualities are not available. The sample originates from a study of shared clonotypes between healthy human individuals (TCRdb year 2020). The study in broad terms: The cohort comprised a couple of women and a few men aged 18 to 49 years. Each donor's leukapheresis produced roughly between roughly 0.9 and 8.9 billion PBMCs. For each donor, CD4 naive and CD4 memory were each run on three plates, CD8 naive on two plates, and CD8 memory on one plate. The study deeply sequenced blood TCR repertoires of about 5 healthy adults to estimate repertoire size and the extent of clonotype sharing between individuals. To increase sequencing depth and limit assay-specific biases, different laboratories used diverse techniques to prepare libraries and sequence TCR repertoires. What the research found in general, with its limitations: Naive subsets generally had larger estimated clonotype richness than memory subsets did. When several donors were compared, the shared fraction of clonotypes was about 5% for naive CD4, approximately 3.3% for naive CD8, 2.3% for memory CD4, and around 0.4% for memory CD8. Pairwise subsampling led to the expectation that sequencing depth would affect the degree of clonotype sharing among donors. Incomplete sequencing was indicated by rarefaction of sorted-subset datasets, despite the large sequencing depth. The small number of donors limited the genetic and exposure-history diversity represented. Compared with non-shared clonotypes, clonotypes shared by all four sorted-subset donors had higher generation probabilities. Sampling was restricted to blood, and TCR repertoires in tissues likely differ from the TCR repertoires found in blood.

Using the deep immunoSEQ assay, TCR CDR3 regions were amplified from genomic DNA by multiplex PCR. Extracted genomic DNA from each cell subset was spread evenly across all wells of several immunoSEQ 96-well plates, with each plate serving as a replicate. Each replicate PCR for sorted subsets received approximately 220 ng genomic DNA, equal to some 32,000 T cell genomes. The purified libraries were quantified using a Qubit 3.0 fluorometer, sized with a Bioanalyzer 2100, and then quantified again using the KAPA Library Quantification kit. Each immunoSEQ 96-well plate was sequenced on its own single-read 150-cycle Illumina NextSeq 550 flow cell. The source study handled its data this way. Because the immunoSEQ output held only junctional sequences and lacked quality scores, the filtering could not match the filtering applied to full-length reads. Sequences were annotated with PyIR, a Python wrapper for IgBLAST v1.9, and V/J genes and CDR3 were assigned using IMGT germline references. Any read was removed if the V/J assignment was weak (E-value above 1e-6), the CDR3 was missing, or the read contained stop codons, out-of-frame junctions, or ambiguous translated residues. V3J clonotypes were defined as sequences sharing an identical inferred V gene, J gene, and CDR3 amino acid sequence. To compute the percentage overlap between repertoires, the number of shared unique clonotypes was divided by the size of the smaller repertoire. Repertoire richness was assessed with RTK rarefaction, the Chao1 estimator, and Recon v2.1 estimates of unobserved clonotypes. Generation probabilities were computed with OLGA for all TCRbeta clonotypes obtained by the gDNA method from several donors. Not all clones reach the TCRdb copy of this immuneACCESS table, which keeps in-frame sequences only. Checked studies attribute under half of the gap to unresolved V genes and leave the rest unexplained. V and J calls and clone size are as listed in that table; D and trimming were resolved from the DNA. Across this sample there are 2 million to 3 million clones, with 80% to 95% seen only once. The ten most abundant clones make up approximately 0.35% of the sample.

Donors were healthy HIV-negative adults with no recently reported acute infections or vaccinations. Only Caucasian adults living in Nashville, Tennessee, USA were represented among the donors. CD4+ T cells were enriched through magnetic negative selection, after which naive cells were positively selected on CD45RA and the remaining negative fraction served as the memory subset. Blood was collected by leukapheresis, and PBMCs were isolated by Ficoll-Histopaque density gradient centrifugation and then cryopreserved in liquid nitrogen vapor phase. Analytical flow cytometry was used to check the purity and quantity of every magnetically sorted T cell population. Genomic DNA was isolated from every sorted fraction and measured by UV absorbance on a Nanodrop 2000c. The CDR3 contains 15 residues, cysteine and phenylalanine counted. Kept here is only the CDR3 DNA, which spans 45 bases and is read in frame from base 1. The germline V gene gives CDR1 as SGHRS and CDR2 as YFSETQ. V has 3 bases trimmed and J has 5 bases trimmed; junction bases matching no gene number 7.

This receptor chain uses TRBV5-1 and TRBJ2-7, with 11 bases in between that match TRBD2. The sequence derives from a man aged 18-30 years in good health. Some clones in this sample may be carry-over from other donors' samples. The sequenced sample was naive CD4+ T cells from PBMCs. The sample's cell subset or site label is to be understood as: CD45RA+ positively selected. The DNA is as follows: TGCGCCAGCAGCTCCACTAGCGGGAGTATCCACGAGCAGTACTTC. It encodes CASSSTSGSIHEQYF.